The 10 T cell receptor beta chains given below trace back to one sample, sequenced in a study of blood T cell repertoires in COVID-19. Libraries were prepared by immunoSEQ multiplex PCR; TCRdb keeps only in-frame clonotypes and omits some of them. The repertoire holds 100,000 to 150,000 clones, with about 87% as singletons. The sequenced sample consisted of peripheral blood. The receptors come from a woman in her seventies with acute or convalescent COVID-19.

This chain links TRBV27 with TRBJ2-7; maybe TRBD2 (7 bases). Per the germline V gene, CDR1 is MNHEY and CDR2 is SMNVEV (reference sequence). The germline V and J ends were trimmed by 6 bases and 3 bases, with 15 bases remaining between them. The CDR3 loop spans 14 amino acids. The CDR3 protein is CASSAGASDYEQYF. CDR3 sequence (DNA): TGTGCCAGCAGCGCGGGGGCGTCGGACTACGAGCAGTACTTC.

The rearrangement links TRBV9 to TRBJ2-3; 8 bases agree with TRBD2. There are 15 residues in the CDR3. CDR1 and CDR2 (germline): SGDLS, YYNGEE. J was trimmed by 1 base and V by 5 bases; bases with no gene match: 6. The CDR3 spells CASRSGGPGTDTQYF. Here the CDR3 DNA reads TGTGCCAGCAGATCGGGGGGGCCCGGCACAGATACGCAGTATTTT.

The gene calls are TRBV28 and TRBJ2-1; 10 bases line up with TRBD2. Germline values: CDR1 MDHEN, CDR2 SYDVKM. With V trimmed by 4 bases and J by 4 bases, 13 bases remained unmatched. The CDR3 loop spans 18 amino acids. The CDR3 nucleotides read TGTGCCAGCAGTTCAAGAGCGGGGGGGCCGGTTAGGTACAATGAGCAGTTCTTC. Encoded protein: CASSSRAGGPVRYNEQFF.

This chain uses TRBV27 with TRBJ1-5; the D gene is possibly TRBD1 (6 bases). The germline V gene encodes CDR1 MNHEY and CDR2 SMNVEV (reference sequence). Trimming stripped 6 bases from V and 2 bases from J, with 17 bases between. The CDR3 runs to 16 residues. CDR3 DNA sequence: TGTGCCAGCAGGGGAAGTTTGGGGGCAGGCAATCAGCCCCAGCATTTT. Translation: CASRGSLGAGNQPQHF.

This chain uses TRBV29-1 with TRBJ2-3; 9 bases match TRBD2. Unmatched junction bases numbered 19, after V lost 8 bases and J lost 4 bases. The CDR3 runs to 17 residues. Per the germline V gene, CDR1 is SQVTM and CDR2 is ANQGSEA. The CDR3 region has the DNA TGCAGCACCTGGGGGAGCGGGGGGTTAGGGGACGCAGATACGCAGTATTTT. It specifies CSTWGSGGLGDADTQYF.

This clone appeared a single time. The J gene is TRBJ2-3, the V gene TRBV5-1; possibly TRBD1 for D (6 bases). The CDR3 is made up of 16 amino acids. V dropped 3 bases and J dropped 6 bases, with 20 bases sitting between them. Germline CDR1 and CDR2: SGHRS and YFSETQ. CDR3: CASSSLPGHDVDTQYF. The CDR3, as DNA: TGCGCCAGCAGCTCCCTCCCGGGACACGACGTGGATACGCAGTATTTT.

This rearrangement joins TRBV2 to TRBJ1-5; a possible D gene is TRBD1 (5 bases). This CDR3 has 15 residues. Trimming shortened V by 2 bases and J by 2 bases, and 10 bases separated the two germline ends. Germline assignment: CDR1 SNHLY and CDR2 FYNNEI. The DNA of the CDR3 is TGTGCCAGCAGTGAACCCAGGGTTGGCAATCAGCCCCAGCATTTT. Translated, it gives CASSEPRVGNQPQHF.

V and J are TRBV19 and TRBJ2-1, with D possibly being TRBD2 (6 bases). Germline V CDR1 and CDR2: LNHDA, SQIVND (reference sequence). The CDR3 loop spans 15 amino acids. Trimming shortened V by 10 bases and J by 4 bases, and 20 bases separated the two germline ends. CDR3 in DNA: TGTGCCACCAAAGGGGACTGGGTAGGATACAATGAGCAGTTCTTC. Translation: CATKGDWVGYNEQFF.

The rearrangement joins TRBV9 to TRBJ1-2; TRBD1 might be the D (6 bases). This CDR3 comprises 15 residues. From germline, CDR1 is SGDLS and CDR2 YYNGEE. Trimming took off 0 bases at V and 6 bases at J, with 15 bases between the two ends. The CDR3, as DNA: TGTGCCAGCAGCGTAGCTGCCAGGGGAAAAGATGGCTACACCTTC. This codes for CASSVAARGKDGYTF.

This chain links TRBV19 with TRBJ2-3; TRBD2 aligns across 10 bases. Germline V CDR1 and CDR2: LNHDA, SQIVND (reference sequence). The ends lost 7 bases at V and 3 bases at J; junction bases unmatched: 10. The CDR3 totals 16 residues. The CDR3 reads CASTSTAGGYTDTQYF. CDR3 DNA: TGTGCCAGTACCTCCACAGCGGGGGGGTATACAGATACGCAGTATTTT.